This T cell receptor beta chain was recovered during a study of shared clonotypes between healthy human individuals. Turning to the study itself: CD8 memory received one plate per donor, CD8 naive two, CD4 memory three and CD4 naive three. Findings and limits, study-wide: Relative to their counterparts shared across all four donors, non-shared clonotypes exhibited diminished generation probabilities. Between a handful of donors, naive CD4 clonotypes were shared at a level of about 5%.

Selected positively for CCR7 and CD45RO-negative, naive CD8 cells excluded terminally differentiated effector memory CD45RA+ cells. This clone was detected only once. Its antigen is as yet unknown. The method was immunoSEQ multiplex PCR; TCRdb's version includes in-frame clones alone and lacks a portion of them. The sample shows under 2,000,000 clones, less than 95% of them seen only once. CDR1 GTSNPN and CDR2 SVGIG come from the germline V gene (reference sequence). The CDR3 runs 12 residues. Between the trimmed V and J ends, which lost 5 bases and 4 bases, there was a span of 11 bases. The chain has TRBV30 and TRBJ1-1, with D tentatively TRBD1 (5 bases). The clonotype comes from a man aged 18-30 years in good health. The specimen sequenced was naive CD8+ T cells sorted from blood. In DNA, the CDR3 is TGTGCCTGGGGGGCGGTTGGCACTGAAGCTTTCTTT. This encodes CAWGAVGTEAFF.